These 20 T cell receptor beta chains came from one sample sequenced in a study of spatial heterogeneity in lung cancer. TCRdb re-derived calls from the 5' RACE reads in MiXCR, one entry per CDR3 protein. The sample includes 35,000 to 45,000 distinct CDR3 sequences, over 6.5% of them seen just once. Time point meaning: blood at routine non-recurrence follow-up after resection. The sample was PBMCs, taken at follow-up. The receptors come from a male donor with early-stage non-small cell lung cancer.

At least ten counts were recorded for this clonotype. J is TRBJ1-3 and V is TRBV12-3 or TRBV12-4; no clear D gene. The CDR3 contains 14 residues. V was cut by 5 bases and J by 0 bases, with 8 bases left in between. The CDR3 nucleotides are TGTGCCAGCAGTCCCAGCCTCTCTGGAAACACCATATATTTT. Its translation: CASSPSLSGNTIYF.

This clonotype was observed a few times. The junction differs from germline at one of its ends, possibly a read error. V is TRBV6-2 or TRBV6-3 and J is TRBJ1-5; TRBD1 agrees at 9 bases. CDR1 MNHEY and CDR2 SVGEGT come from the germline V gene. The length of the CDR3 is 15 residues. CDR3: CAGRRQGVGDQPQHF. The CDR3 DNA reads as TGTGCCGGCAGACGACAGGGGGTCGGTGATCAGCCCCAGCATTTT.

There are many counts of this clonotype. The gene calls are TRBV7-9 and TRBJ2-7; tentatively, D is TRBD1 (5 bases). Germline V gene data show CDR1 as SEHNR and CDR2 as FQNEAQ (reference sequence). This CDR3 contains 15 residues. The germline V and J ends were trimmed by 1 base and 2 bases, with 12 bases remaining between them. This CDR3 is CASSLEAGSTYEQYF. The CDR3 DNA follows: TGTGCCAGCAGCTTAGAGGCAGGGTCAACCTACGAGCAGTACTTC.

As regards this clonotype: At one end, the junction sequence differs from germline, possibly due to a read error. CDR3 sequence: CASSRNRGATDTQYF. The CDR3 nucleotides are TGTGCTAGCAGCCGGAACCGGGGGGCCACAGATACGCAGTATTTT. The J gene is TRBJ2-3, the V gene TRBV7-7; D is perhaps TRBD2 (7 bases). This CDR3 is 15 amino acids long. CDR1 and CDR2 from the germline V gene are SSHAT and FNYEAQ (reference sequence).

This clonotype was detected a few times. This sequence joins TRBV18 and TRBJ2-5; TRBD1 aligns across 9 bases. V lost 0 bases to trimming and J lost 5 bases; unmatched junction nucleotides: 4. Germline V CDR1 and CDR2: KGHSH, LQKENI. The CDR3 runs 15 residues. The CDR3: CASSPPGTGRETQYF. CDR3 DNA sequence: TGTGCCAGCTCACCACCGGGGACAGGGCGGGAGACCCAGTACTTC.

V and J are TRBV6-2 or TRBV6-3 and TRBJ1-1; D gene uncertain. CDR3 size: 15 residues. Trimming removed 7 bases from V and 1 base from J, with 16 bases in between. Germline V gene data show CDR1 as MNHEY and CDR2 as SVGEGT. The CDR3 nucleotides are TGTGCCAGCACCCCGTTGGGCCGGGGGAACACTGAAGCTTTCTTT. Translated: CASTPLGRGNTEAFF.

This clonotype was counted many times. The V and J genes are TRBV6-5 and TRBJ2-2, with D perhaps matching TRBD2 (6 bases). This CDR3 spans 15 amino acids. V was pared by 7 bases and J by 0 bases, with 12 bases between. CDR1 and CDR2 from the germline V gene are MNHEY and SVGAGI. The DNA for the CDR3 is TGTGCCAGCACTCCCGGGACTGCGAACACCGGGGAGCTGTTTTTT. It encodes CASTPGTANTGELFF.

This sequence joins TRBV6-6 and TRBJ2-3, with 7 bases matching TRBD1. Germline loops: CDR1 MNHNY, CDR2 SVGAGI (reference sequence). J gave up 1 base and V 2 bases, and 3 bases lay outside the gene matches. The CDR3 spans 15 residues. CDR3 sequence reads: CASSYLGGGTDTQYF. In DNA, the CDR3 is TGTGCCAGCAGTTACCTAGGGGGCGGCACAGATACGCAGTATTTT.

This clonotype was counted ten times or more. The CDR3 reads CAWSVARTEAFF. The CDR3 DNA is TGTGCCTGGAGTGTTGCGAGGACTGAAGCTTTCTTT. The V gene is TRBV30, the J gene TRBJ1-1; D unresolved. V lost 0 bases to trimming and J lost 5 bases, with 7 bases between them. The germline V gene encodes CDR1 GTSNPN and CDR2 SVGIG (reference sequence). This CDR3 is 12 amino acids long.

This clonotype was seen at least ten times. This chain links TRBV5-4 with TRBJ2-3, with 9 bases identical to TRBD2. There are 15 residues in the CDR3. Looked up from germline, CDR1 is SGHNT and CDR2 is YYREEE (reference sequence). With V trimmed by 1 base and J by 2 bases, 2 bases remained unmatched. CDR3 bases: TGTGCCAGCAGCTTGTCTAGCGGGGACACAGATACGCAGTATTTT. It codes for CASSLSSGDTDTQYF. Full variable domain (outside the CDR3, taken from reference TRBV5-4 and TRBJ2-3): ETGVTQSPTHLIKTRGQQVTLRCSSQSGHNTVSWYQQALGQGPQFIFQYYREEENGRGNFPPRFSGLQFPNYSSELNVNALELDDSALYLCASSLSSGDTDTQYFGPGTRLTVL.

This clonotype appeared many times. The chain couples TRBV4-1 to TRBJ1-4; D remains ambiguous. Per germline, CDR1 MGHRA and CDR2 YSYEKL. Trimming removed 0 bases from V and 5 bases from J, with 10 bases in between. This CDR3 has 15 amino acids. CDR3 in DNA: TGCGCCAGCAGCCAAGATCGGGGAGGGAATGAAAAACTGTTTTTT. Translated: CASSQDRGGNEKLFF.

This clonotype was counted many times. The V gene is TRBV19, the J gene TRBJ2-2; 9 nucleotides match TRBD2. V lost 5 bases to trimming and J lost 3 bases; unmatched junction nucleotides: 13. This CDR3 is built from 18 residues. Germline V gives CDR1 LNHDA, CDR2 SQIVND (reference sequence). The CDR3 DNA follows: TGTGCCAGTAGTGACCGAGGAGGTAGCGGGGGCTACACCGGGGAGCTGTTTTTT. Its protein is CASSDRGGSGGYTGELFF.

This clonotype was observed at least ten times. The V gene is TRBV19, the J gene TRBJ1-2, with D possibly matching TRBD1 (6 bases). CDR3 length equals 16 residues. Germline V lookup: CDR1 LNHDA, CDR2 SQIVND (reference sequence). V shed 4 bases and J shed 7 bases, with 22 bases lying between them. CDR3 loop: CASSTASKGDGGGYTF. The CDR3 region has the DNA TGTGCCAGTAGTACCGCTTCTAAGGGGGACGGAGGTGGCTACACCTTC.

As to this clonotype: One end of the junction is discordant with germline, which a read error may explain. J is TRBJ2-7 and V is TRBV6-5; 7 bases agree with TRBD1. The CDR3 covers 14 residues. The germline V gene encodes CDR1 MNHEY and CDR2 SVGAGI. This CDR3 reads CASRGQESSNEQYF. The CDR3, as DNA: TGTGCCAGCCGAGGACAGGAGAGCTCCAACGAGCAGTACTTC.

The table lists this clonotype with a few counts. The chain employs TRBV7-2 and TRBJ2-3; D gene ambiguous. V was trimmed by 6 bases and J by 3 bases, leaving 10 bases between them. Germline assignment: CDR1 SGHTA and CDR2 FQGNSA. This CDR3 is built from 13 residues. The chain's CDR3 is CASRQGPTDTQYF. The CDR3 coding sequence is TGTGCCAGCAGACAAGGTCCTACAGATACGCAGTATTTT.

This clonotype has ten or more counts. The genes are TRBV6-5 and TRBJ1-5; D call uncertain. This CDR3 contains 14 residues. Germline values: CDR1 MNHEY, CDR2 SVGAGI. The V and J ends lost 2 bases and 3 bases respectively, with 8 bases between them. The CDR3 sequence is CASSYAGNNQPQHF. DNA of the CDR3: TGTGCCAGCAGTTACGCGGGTAACAATCAGCCCCAGCATTTT.

As concerns this clonotype: A single base separates this from a much larger clone, so it may be a read error. The J gene is TRBJ2-1, the V gene TRBV29-1; 13 bases are a match to TRBD2. V lost 8 bases and J lost 6; bases outside the gene matches: 7. The CDR3 runs to 14 residues. Germline CDR1 is SQVTM and CDR2 is ANQGSEA. The CDR3 DNA follows: TGCAGCCTCCTAAGGACTAGCGGGGGCAATGAGCAGTTCTTC. It specifies CSLLRTSGGNEQFF.

This clonotype came up many times. The CDR3 loop is CASSTGLASTDTQYF. Here the CDR3 DNA reads TGTGCCAGCAGCACGGGACTAGCAAGCACAGATACGCAGTATTTT. This sequence joins TRBV7-3 and TRBJ2-3; 9 positions match TRBD2. Germline CDR1 and CDR2: SGHTA and FQGTGA. J was trimmed by 0 bases and V by 5 bases; bases with no gene match: 3. The CDR3 covers 15 residues.

This clonotype was found many times. The V gene is TRBV7-3, the J gene TRBJ2-1, with 8 nucleotides matching TRBD2. The germline V gene encodes CDR1 SGHTA and CDR2 FQGTGA. CDR3 size: 15 residues. Losses at the gene ends were 0 bases for V and 5 bases for J; bases not matched to a gene: 3. The DNA for the CDR3 is TGTGCCAGCAGCTTAACGAGCGGGGGTCACAATGAGCAGTTCTTC. Translating gives CASSLTSGGHNEQFF.

This clonotype was counted at least ten times. The J gene is TRBJ1-2, the V gene TRBV29-1; D remains unclear. Germline values: CDR1 SQVTM, CDR2 ANQGSEA. V lost 4 bases and J lost 4, with 16 bases in between. The CDR3 sequence is 14 residues long. The CDR3 nucleotides read TGCAGCGTTGCGGCGAACCGAGGGTCCTATGGCTACACCTTC. Its translation: CSVAANRGSYGYTF.